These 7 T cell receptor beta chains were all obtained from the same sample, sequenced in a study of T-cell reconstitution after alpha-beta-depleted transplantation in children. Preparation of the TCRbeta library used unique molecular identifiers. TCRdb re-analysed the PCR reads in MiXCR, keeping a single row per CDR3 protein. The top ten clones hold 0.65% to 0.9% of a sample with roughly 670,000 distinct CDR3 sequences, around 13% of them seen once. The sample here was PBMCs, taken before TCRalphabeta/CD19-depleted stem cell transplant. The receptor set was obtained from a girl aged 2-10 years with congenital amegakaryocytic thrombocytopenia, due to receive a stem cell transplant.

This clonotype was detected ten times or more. The CDR3 protein is CASTDREDTQYF. CDR3 sequence (DNA): TGCGCCAGCACCGACAGGGAAGATACGCAGTATTTT. This chain uses TRBV5-1 with TRBJ2-3, with 7 bases that match TRBD1. The CDR3 sequence is 12 residues long. From germline, CDR1 is SGHRS and CDR2 YFSETQ. V shed 6 bases and J 5 bases; nucleotides not matched to a gene: 3.

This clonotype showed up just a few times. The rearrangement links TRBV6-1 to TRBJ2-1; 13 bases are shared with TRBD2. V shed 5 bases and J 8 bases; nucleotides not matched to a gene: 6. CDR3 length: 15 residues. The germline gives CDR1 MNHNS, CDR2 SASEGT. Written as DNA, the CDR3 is TGTGCCAGCAGTAAACTAGCGGGGGGGACGGATGAGCAGTTCTTC. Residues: CASSKLAGGTDEQFF.

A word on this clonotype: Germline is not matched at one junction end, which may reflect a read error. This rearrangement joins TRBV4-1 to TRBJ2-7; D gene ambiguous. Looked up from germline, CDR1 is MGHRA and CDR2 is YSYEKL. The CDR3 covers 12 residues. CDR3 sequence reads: CASSQDLREQYF. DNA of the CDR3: TGCGCCAGCAGCCAAGATCTCCGCGAGCAGTACTTT.

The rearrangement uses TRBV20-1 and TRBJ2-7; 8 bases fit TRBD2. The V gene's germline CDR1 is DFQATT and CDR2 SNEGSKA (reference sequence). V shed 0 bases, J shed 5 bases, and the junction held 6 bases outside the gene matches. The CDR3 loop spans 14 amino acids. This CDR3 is CSARDALGGDEQYF. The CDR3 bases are TGCAGTGCTAGAGATGCTCTCGGGGGGGACGAGCAGTACTTC.

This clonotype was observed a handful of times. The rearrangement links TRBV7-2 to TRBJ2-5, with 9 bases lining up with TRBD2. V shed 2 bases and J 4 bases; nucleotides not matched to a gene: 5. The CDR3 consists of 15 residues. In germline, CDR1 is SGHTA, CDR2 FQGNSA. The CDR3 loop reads CASSLRSSGIETQYF. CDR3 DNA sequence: TGTGCCAGCAGCTTAAGGTCTAGCGGGATAGAGACCCAGTACTTC.

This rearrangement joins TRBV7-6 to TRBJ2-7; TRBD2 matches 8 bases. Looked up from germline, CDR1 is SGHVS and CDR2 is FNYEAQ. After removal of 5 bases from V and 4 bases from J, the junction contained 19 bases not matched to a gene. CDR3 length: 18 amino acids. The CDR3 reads CASSPVLLGGLERYEQYF. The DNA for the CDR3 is TGTGCCAGCAGCCCCGTCCTGCTCGGGGGACTAGAGCGGTACGAGCAGTACTTC.

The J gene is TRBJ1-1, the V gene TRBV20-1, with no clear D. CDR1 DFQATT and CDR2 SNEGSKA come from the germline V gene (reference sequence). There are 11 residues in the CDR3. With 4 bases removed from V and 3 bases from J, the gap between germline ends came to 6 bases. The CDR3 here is CSATKDTEAFF. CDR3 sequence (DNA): TGCAGTGCTACAAAAGACACTGAAGCTTTCTTT.